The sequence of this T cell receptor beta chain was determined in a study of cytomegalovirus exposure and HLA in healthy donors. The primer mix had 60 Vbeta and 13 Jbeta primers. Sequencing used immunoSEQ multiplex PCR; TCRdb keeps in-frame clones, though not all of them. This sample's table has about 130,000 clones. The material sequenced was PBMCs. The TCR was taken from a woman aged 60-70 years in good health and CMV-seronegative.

The CDR3 nucleotides are TGTGCCAGCAGCTCAACCCTGGACAGGTGGGACATTCAGTACTTC. Amino acid sequence: CASSSTLDRWDIQYF. This chain links TRBV14 with TRBJ2-4; 7 bases line up with TRBD1. V shed 5 bases and J 8 bases; nucleotides not matched to a gene: 12. The V gene's germline CDR1 is SGHDN and CDR2 FVKESK. CDR3 length: 15 residues.